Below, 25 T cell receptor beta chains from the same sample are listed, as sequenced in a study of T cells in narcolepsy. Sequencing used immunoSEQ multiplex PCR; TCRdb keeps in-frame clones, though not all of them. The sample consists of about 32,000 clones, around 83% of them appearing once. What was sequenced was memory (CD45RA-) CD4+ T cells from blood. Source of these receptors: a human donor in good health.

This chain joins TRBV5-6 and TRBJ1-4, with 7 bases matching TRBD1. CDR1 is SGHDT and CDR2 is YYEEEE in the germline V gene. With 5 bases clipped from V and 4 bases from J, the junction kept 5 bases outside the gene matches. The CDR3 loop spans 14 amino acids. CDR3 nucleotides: TGTGCCAGCAGAACCGGGACAGTTAATGAAAAACTGTTTTTT. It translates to CASRTGTVNEKLFF.

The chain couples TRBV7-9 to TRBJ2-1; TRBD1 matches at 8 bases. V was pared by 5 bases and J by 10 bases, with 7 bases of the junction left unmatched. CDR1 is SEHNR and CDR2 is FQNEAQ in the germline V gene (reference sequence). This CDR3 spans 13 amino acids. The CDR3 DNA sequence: TGTGCCAGCAGCGTATACGGGACAGGAGAGCAGTTCTTC. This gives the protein CASSVYGTGEQFF.

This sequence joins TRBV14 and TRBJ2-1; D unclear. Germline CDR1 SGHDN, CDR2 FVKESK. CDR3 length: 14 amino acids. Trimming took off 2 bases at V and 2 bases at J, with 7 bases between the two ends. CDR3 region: CASSQLITYNEQFF. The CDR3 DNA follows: TGTGCCAGCAGCCAACTAATTACCTACAATGAGCAGTTCTTC.

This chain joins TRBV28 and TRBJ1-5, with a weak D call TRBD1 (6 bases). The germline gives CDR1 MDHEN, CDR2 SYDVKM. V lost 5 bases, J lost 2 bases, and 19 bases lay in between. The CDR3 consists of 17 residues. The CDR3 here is CASSLDSSFLGNQPQHF. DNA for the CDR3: TGTGCCAGCAGTCTGGACAGCTCTTTCCTGGGCAATCAGCCCCAGCATTTT.

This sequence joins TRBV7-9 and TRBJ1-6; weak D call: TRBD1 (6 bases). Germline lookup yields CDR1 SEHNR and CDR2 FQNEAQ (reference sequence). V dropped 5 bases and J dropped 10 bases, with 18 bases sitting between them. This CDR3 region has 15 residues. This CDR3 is CASSPGTGIGSPLHF. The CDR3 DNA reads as TGTGCCAGCAGCCCCGGAACAGGGATTGGCTCACCCCTCCACTTT.

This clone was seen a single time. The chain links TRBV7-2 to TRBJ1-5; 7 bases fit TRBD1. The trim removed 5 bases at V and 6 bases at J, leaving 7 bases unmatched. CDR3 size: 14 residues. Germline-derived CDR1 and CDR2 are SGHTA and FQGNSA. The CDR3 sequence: CASSPRWDSQPQHF. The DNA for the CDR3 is TGTGCCAGCAGCCCGAGATGGGACAGTCAGCCCCAGCATTTT.

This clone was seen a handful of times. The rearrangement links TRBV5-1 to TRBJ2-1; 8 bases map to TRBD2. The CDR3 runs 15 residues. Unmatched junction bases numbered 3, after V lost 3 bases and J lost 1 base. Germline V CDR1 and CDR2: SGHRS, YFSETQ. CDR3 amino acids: CASSYGGASYNEQFF. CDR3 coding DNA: TGCGCCAGCAGCTACGGGGGGGCGTCCTACAATGAGCAGTTCTTC.

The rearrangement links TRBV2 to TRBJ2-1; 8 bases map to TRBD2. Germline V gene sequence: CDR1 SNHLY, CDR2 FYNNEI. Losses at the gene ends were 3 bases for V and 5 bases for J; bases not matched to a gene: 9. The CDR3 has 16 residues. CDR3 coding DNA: TGTGCCAGCAGTGACATTTGGGGGACTAGTGACAATGAGCAGTTCTTC. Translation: CASSDIWGTSDNEQFF.

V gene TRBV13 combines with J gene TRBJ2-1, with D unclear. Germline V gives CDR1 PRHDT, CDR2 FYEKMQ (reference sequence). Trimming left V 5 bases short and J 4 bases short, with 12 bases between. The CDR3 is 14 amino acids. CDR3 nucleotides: TGTGCCAGCAGCCCTCCGGGTCGGTACAATGAGCAGTTCTTC. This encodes CASSPPGRYNEQFF.

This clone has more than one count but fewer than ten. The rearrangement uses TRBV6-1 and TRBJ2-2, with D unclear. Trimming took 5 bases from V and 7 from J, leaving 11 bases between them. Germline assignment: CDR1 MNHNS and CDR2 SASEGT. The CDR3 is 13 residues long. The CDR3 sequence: CASSPLLIGELFF. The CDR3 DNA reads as TGTGCCAGCAGTCCCCTTTTAATCGGGGAGCTGTTTTTT.

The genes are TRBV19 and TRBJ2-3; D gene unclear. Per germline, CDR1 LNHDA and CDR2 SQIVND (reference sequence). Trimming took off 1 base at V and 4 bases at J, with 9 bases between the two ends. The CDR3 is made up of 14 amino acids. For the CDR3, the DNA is TGTGCCAGTAGTATAGCACGGGCTCCAGATACGCAGTATTTT. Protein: CASSIARAPDTQYF.

The CDR3 DNA reads as TGCAGCGGAAGGGACAACAACGAGCAGTACTTC. This encodes CSGRDNNEQYF. This chain links TRBV29-1 with TRBJ2-7; weak D call: TRBD1 (6 bases). Germline CDR1 and CDR2: SQVTM and ANQGSEA. This CDR3 contains 11 residues. Trimming left V 7 bases short and J 5 bases short, with 12 bases between.

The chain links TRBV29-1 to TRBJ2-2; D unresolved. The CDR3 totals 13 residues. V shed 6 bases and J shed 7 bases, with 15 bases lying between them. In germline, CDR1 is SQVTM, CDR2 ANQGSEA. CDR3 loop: CSVVLVVGGELFF. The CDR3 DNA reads TGCAGCGTGGTTTTGGTGGTTGGCGGGGAGCTGTTTTTT.

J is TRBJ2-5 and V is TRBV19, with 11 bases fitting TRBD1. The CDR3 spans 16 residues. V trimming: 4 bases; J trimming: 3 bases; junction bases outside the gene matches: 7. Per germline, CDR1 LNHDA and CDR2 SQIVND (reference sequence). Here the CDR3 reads CASSKRTGGAEETQYF. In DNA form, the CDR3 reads TGTGCCAGTAGTAAGCGGACAGGGGGCGCAGAAGAGACCCAGTACTTC.

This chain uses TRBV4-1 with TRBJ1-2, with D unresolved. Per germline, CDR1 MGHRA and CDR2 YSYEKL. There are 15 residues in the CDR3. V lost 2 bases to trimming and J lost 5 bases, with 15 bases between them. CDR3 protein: CASSQSSTALYGYTF. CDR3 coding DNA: TGCGCCAGCAGCCAATCGTCTACAGCTTTATATGGCTACACCTTC.

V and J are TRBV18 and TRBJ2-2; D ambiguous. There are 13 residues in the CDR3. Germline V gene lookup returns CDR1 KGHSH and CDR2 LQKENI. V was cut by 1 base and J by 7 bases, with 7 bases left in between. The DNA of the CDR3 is TGTGCCAGCTCACCACAGCTGAGCGGGGAGCTGTTTTTT. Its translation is CASSPQLSGELFF.

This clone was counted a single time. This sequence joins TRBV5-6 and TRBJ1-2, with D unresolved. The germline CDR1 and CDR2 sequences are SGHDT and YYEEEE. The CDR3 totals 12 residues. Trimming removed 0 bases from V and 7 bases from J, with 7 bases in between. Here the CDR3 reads CASSLAYGGYTF. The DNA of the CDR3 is TGTGCCAGCAGCTTGGCTTATGGTGGCTACACCTTC. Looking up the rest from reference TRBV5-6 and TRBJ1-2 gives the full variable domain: DAGVTQSPTHLIKTRGQQVTLRCSPKSGHDTVSWYQQALGQGPQFIFQYYEEEERQRGNFPDRFSGHQFPNYSSELNVNALLLGDSALYLCASSLAYGGYTFGSGTRLTVV.

CDR3 in DNA: TGTGCCAGCAGTTCCTTGGGGGGGCAAACTAATTCACCCCTCCACTTT. Encoded protein: CASSSLGGQTNSPLHF. This rearrangement joins TRBV27 to TRBJ1-6; a weak D match, TRBD1 (6 bases). This CDR3 is built from 16 residues. Trimming took off 4 bases at V and 6 bases at J, with 16 bases between the two ends. The germline V gene encodes CDR1 MNHEY and CDR2 SMNVEV (reference sequence).

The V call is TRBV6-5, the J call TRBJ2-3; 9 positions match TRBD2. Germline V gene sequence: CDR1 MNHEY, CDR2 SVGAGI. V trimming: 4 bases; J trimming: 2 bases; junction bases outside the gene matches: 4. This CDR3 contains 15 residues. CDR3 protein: CASSFRGGATDTQYF. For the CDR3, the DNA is TGTGCCAGCAGTTTCCGCGGGGGGGCCACAGATACGCAGTATTTT.

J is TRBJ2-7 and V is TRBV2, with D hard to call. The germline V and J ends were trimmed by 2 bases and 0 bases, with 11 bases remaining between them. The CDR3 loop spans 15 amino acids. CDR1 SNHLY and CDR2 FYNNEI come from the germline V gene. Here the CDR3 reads CASSEPGFSSYEQYF. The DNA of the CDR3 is TGTGCCAGCAGTGAACCCGGGTTCAGCTCCTACGAGCAGTACTTC. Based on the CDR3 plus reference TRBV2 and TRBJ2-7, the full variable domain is EPEVTQTPSHQVTQMGQEVILRCVPISNHLYFYWYRQILGQKVEFLVSFYNNEISEKSEIFDDQFSVERPDGSNFTLKIRSTKLEDSAMYFCASSEPGFSSYEQYFGPGTRLTVT.

This CDR3 reads CASSAGRDRFHQPQHF. Here the CDR3 DNA reads TGTGCCAGTAGTGCCGGAAGGGACAGGTTTCATCAGCCCCAGCATTTT. The V gene is TRBV19, the J gene TRBJ1-5; 8 bases align to TRBD1. Germline V lookup: CDR1 LNHDA, CDR2 SQIVND (reference sequence). After removal of 5 bases from V and 5 bases from J, the junction contained 11 bases not matched to a gene. This CDR3 comprises 16 residues.

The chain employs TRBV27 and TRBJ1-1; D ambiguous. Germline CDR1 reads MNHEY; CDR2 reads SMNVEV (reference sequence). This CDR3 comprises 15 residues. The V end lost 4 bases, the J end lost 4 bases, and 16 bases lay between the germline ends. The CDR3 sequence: CASSSPPVGSTEAFF. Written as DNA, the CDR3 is TGTGCCAGCAGTTCCCCACCGGTAGGAAGCACTGAAGCTTTCTTT.

The CDR3 loop reads CAWSKRTAAPYGYTF. CDR3 DNA sequence: TGTGCCTGGAGTAAGCGGACAGCAGCCCCATATGGCTACACCTTC. The chain joins TRBV30 to TRBJ1-2; TRBD1 might be the D (6 bases). Trimming pared 2 bases from V and 5 bases from J, leaving 18 bases between. The CDR3 covers 15 residues. Per germline, CDR1 GTSNPN and CDR2 SVGIG (reference sequence).

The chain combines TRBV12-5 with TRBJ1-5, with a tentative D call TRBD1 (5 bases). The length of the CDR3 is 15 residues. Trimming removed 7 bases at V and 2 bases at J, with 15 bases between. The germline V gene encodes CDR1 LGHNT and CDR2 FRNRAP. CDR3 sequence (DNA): TGTGCTAGTGCCCTTGGGGGGGGAGGCAATCAGCCCCAGCATTTT. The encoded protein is CASALGGGGNQPQHF. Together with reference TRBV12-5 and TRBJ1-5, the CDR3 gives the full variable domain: DARVTQTPRHKVTEMGQEVTMRCQPILGHNTVFWYRQTMMQGLELLAYFRNRAPLDDSGMPKDRFSAEMPDATLATLKIQPSEPRDSAVYFCASALGGGGNQPQHFGDGTRLSIL.

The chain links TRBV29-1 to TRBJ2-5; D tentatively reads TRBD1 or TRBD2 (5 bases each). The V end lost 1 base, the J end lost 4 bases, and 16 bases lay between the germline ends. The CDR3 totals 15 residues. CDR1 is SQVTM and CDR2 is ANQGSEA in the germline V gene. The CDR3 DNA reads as TGCAGCGTTGAAGGGATTCTAGCTACAGGAGAGACCCAGTACTTC. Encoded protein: CSVEGILATGETQYF.